The 27 T cell receptor beta chains below come from one sample, sequenced in a study of early T cells in non-severe SARS-CoV-2 infection. TCRdb reprocessed the 5' RACE reads via MiXCR and lists one record per CDR3 protein. The sample consists of roughly 38,000 distinct CDR3 sequences, about 5.6% of them appearing once. Sequenced input: whole blood. These receptors all come from an adult who was a healthcare worker with PCR-confirmed SARS-CoV-2 infection or an uninfected control (not recorded which).

This clonotype has at least ten counts. The rearrangement joins TRBV6-4 to TRBJ2-1; TRBD2 agrees at 14 bases. This CDR3 region has 17 residues. CDR1 and CDR2 from the germline V gene are MRHNA and SNTAGT. Trimming took 2 bases from V and 0 from J; bases not matched to a gene: 0. CDR3 nucleotides: TGTGCCAGCAGTGACGGGACTAGCGGGAGCTCCTACAATGAGCAGTTCTTC. As protein: CASSDGTSGSSYNEQFF.

This clonotype was recorded many times. The J gene is TRBJ2-7, the V gene TRBV11-2, with 7 bases identical to TRBD2. The CDR3 spans 15 residues. V dropped 2 bases and J dropped 0; count of bases not matched to a gene: 4. Germline-derived CDR1 and CDR2 are SGHAT and FQNNGV. The CDR3 DNA sequence: TGTGCCAGCAGCTTACGCGGGGGTAGCTCCTACGAGCAGTACTTC. Amino acid sequence: CASSLRGGSSYEQYF.

This clonotype was picked up many times. This chain uses TRBV4-3 with TRBJ2-7, with D possibly TRBD1 on 6 matching bases. The CDR3 covers 13 residues. The ends were cut back, 3 bases at V and 5 bases at J, with 11 bases in the middle. Germline lookup yields CDR1 LGHNA and CDR2 YSLEER. Here the CDR3 reads CASSHSRGHEQYF. In nucleotides, the CDR3 is TGCGCCAGCAGCCACTCCAGGGGCCACGAGCAGTACTTC.

This clonotype was counted many times. V and J are TRBV4-1 and TRBJ1-4; D unresolved. V was pared by 3 bases and J by 10 bases, with 21 bases between. The CDR3 totals 16 residues. Germline lookup yields CDR1 MGHRA and CDR2 YSYEKL. CDR3 DNA sequence: TGCGCCAGCAGCCATCCTAATGGGAGGAAGAGCTTAAAACTGTTTTTT. Protein product: CASSHPNGRKSLKLFF.

This clonotype was detected ten times or more. V usage is TRBV20-1 and J usage is TRBJ2-7; perhaps TRBD1 as D (6 bases). Trimming removed 2 bases from V and 3 bases from J, with 14 bases in between. The CDR3 is 14 amino acids. CDR1 is DFQATT and CDR2 is SNEGSKA in the germline V gene (reference sequence). The CDR3 here is CSARSKGTHYEQYF. The CDR3 DNA sequence: TGCAGTGCTAGATCCAAGGGGACACACTACGAGCAGTACTTC.

This clonotype was found many times. V is TRBV14 and J is TRBJ2-2; D may be TRBD2 (5 bases). Looked up from germline, CDR1 is SGHDN and CDR2 is FVKESK. Trimming took 10 bases from V and 0 from J, leaving 12 bases between them. The CDR3 is made up of 14 amino acids. The CDR3 nucleotides read TGTGCCACCAAGGATAGCGCGAACACCGGGGAGCTGTTTTTT. This encodes CATKDSANTGELFF.

This clonotype was seen repeatedly, ten times or more. The chain combines TRBV20-1 with TRBJ2-3; the match to TRBD2 covers 8 bases. The length of the CDR3 is 15 residues. The germline V gene encodes CDR1 DFQATT and CDR2 SNEGSKA (reference sequence). The trim removed 6 bases at V and 4 bases at J, leaving 12 bases unmatched. The CDR3, as DNA: TGCAGTGCCTCCTATGTCGGGGGGGAGGCAGATACGCAGTATTTT. Encoded protein: CSASYVGGEADTQYF.

V and J are TRBV7-8 and TRBJ1-2, with TRBD1 identical over 10 bases. The CDR3 loop spans 15 amino acids. Germline trimming cut 1 base from V and 4 bases from J; bases unmatched to any gene: 3. Germline assignment: CDR1 SGHVS and CDR2 FQNEAQ. The CDR3 nucleotides are TGTGCCAGCAGCTTAGGGGACAGGGGAGGCTATGGCTACACCTTC. As protein: CASSLGDRGGYGYTF.

This clonotype has ten or more counts. The rearrangement joins TRBV29-1 to TRBJ1-2; a possible D gene is TRBD1 (5 bases). V was pared by 7 bases and J by 8 bases, with 14 bases between. The CDR3 is 11 residues long. Germline-derived CDR1 and CDR2 are SQVTM and ANQGSEA. CDR3 in amino acids: CSAETAGGYTF. The CDR3 DNA is TGCAGCGCCGAGACAGCGGGCGGCTACACCTTC.

Many counts were recorded for this clonotype. The rearrangement links TRBV7-6 to TRBJ2-3; D is perhaps TRBD2 (6 bases). Germline values: CDR1 SGHVS, CDR2 FNYEAQ. Trimming removed 4 bases from V and 2 bases from J, with 13 bases in between. The CDR3 extends over 15 amino acids. The CDR3 DNA sequence: TGTGCCAGCAGCTCCCCGCGGGACCTCACAGATACGCAGTATTTT. Its translation: CASSSPRDLTDTQYF.

This clonotype is judged medium-sized. The chain combines TRBV4-3 with TRBJ2-7; D tentatively fits TRBD1 or TRBD2 (5 bases each). There are 14 residues in the CDR3. The ends were cut back, 4 bases at V and 2 bases at J, with 12 bases in the middle. Germline CDR1 and CDR2: LGHNA and YSLEER. The CDR3 region is CASSLGTGTYEQYF. Written as DNA, the CDR3 is TGCGCCAGCAGCCTGGGGACGGGTACCTACGAGCAGTACTTC.

At least ten counts were recorded for this clonotype. This sequence joins TRBV18 and TRBJ2-5; TRBD1 might be the D (6 bases). V lost 1 base and J 2 bases, leaving 8 bases between the germline ends. Germline V gene data show CDR1 as KGHSH and CDR2 as LQKENI. CDR3 length equals 14 residues. The CDR3 nucleotides are TGTGCCAGCTCACCACTAACAGGGCAAGAGACCCAGTACTTC. Its protein is CASSPLTGQETQYF.

This clonotype came up many times. This chain connects TRBV5-1 to TRBJ1-1; a weak D match, TRBD1 (5 bases). The CDR3 loop spans 15 amino acids. With 2 bases removed from V and 3 bases from J, the gap between germline ends came to 14 bases. Germline V gene sequence: CDR1 SGHRS, CDR2 YFSETQ. The DNA for the CDR3 is TGCGCCAGCAGCTTTAACGTCGGGGCGGACACTGAAGCTTTCTTT. Protein sequence: CASSFNVGADTEAFF. Based on the CDR3 plus reference TRBV5-1 and TRBJ1-1, the full variable domain is KAGVTQTPRYLIKTRGQQVTLSCSPISGHRSVSWYQQTPGQGLQFLFEYFSETQRNKGNFPGRFSGRQFSNSRSEMNVSTLELGDSALYLCASSFNVGADTEAFFGQGTRLTVV.

This clonotype occurred many times. The chain uses TRBV7-9 and TRBJ1-5, with 7 bases aligning to TRBD1. The junction had 2 bases not matched to a gene; V was cut back by 3 bases and J by 0 bases. Germline assignment: CDR1 SEHNR and CDR2 FQNEAQ (reference sequence). The CDR3 runs to 15 residues. CDR3 sequence reads: CASSLQGDSNQPQHF. As DNA, the CDR3 is TGTGCCAGCAGCTTGCAGGGGGATAGCAATCAGCCCCAGCATTTT.

This clonotype was seen ten or more times. The chain employs TRBV7-9 and TRBJ2-1; no reliable D call. Germline CDR1 and CDR2: SEHNR and FQNEAQ (reference sequence). V was cut by 3 bases and J by 8 bases, with 8 bases left in between. This CDR3 has 12 residues. CDR3 sequence: CASSFVVYEQFF. In nucleotides, the CDR3 is TGTGCCAGCAGCTTTGTAGTTTATGAGCAGTTCTTC.

This clonotype occurred many times. CDR3 bases: TGTGCCAGCTCACCAATCATAGGGGATGCTTTCTTT. This encodes CASSPIIGDAFF. This chain links TRBV18 with TRBJ1-1; TRBD1 is a possible D gene (5 bases). Germline V gives CDR1 KGHSH, CDR2 LQKENI. Trimming shortened V by 2 bases and J by 11 bases, and 12 bases separated the two germline ends. The CDR3 has 12 amino acids.

This clonotype turned up a few times. The CDR3 loop reads CSVGHNTEAFF. CDR3 DNA: TGCAGCGTGGGACACAACACTGAAGCTTTCTTT. The V and J genes are TRBV29-1 and TRBJ1-1; D is possibly TRBD1 (6 bases). V shed 6 bases and J shed 2 bases, with 7 bases lying between them. The CDR3 has 11 amino acids. The V gene's germline CDR1 is SQVTM and CDR2 ANQGSEA.

On this clonotype itself: Given a much more abundant clone one base away, this may be a read error. The rearrangement links TRBV29-1 to TRBJ2-2; 7 nucleotides match TRBD2. The germline CDR1 and CDR2 sequences are SQVTM and ANQGSEA. V dropped 6 bases and J dropped 1; count of bases not matched to a gene: 14. The CDR3 sequence is 17 residues long. Here the CDR3 reads CSVVGITSDENTGELFF. The CDR3 coding sequence is TGCAGCGTCGTGGGAATTACTAGCGACGAGAACACCGGGGAGCTGTTTTTT.

This clonotype was seen at least ten times. The chain uses TRBV7-9 and TRBJ1-1; D is unresolved. The CDR3 is 15 amino acids. Germline CDR1 is SEHNR and CDR2 is FQNEAQ (reference sequence). Trimming stripped 5 bases from V and 3 bases from J, with 16 bases between. CDR3 in amino acids: CASSPPGTEHTEAFF. CDR3 sequence (DNA): TGTGCCAGCAGCCCCCCAGGCACAGAACACACTGAAGCTTTCTTT.

The chain employs TRBV4-3 and TRBJ1-2, with D hard to call. Germline CDR1 is LGHNA and CDR2 is YSLEER. This CDR3 has 14 residues. V lost 1 base to trimming and J lost 6 bases, with 12 bases between them. The chain's CDR3 is CASSQGPRHDGYTF. The CDR3 bases are TGCGCCAGCAGCCAAGGCCCTCGACACGATGGCTACACCTTC.

This clonotype was detected only a few times. The J gene is TRBJ1-2, the V gene TRBV6-4, with no clear D. Germline CDR1 MRHNA, CDR2 SNTAGT. Trimming pared 6 bases from V and 4 bases from J, leaving 18 bases between. There are 15 residues in the CDR3. Here the CDR3 DNA reads TGTGCCAGCAGAGCCGACCCAGGTCGGAGCTATGGCTACACCTTC. Protein product: CASRADPGRSYGYTF.

This clonotype was observed at least ten times. The V and J genes are TRBV3-2 and TRBJ2-1; the table's D call TRBD2 went unverified against the DNA. TRBV3-2 is a documented pseudogene. CDR3 length: 16 residues. The CDR3 DNA reads TGTGCCAGCATCCAGTGCCGGGGGGCCTCCCCAAATGAGCAGTTCTTC. Translation: CASIQCRGASPNEQFF.

This clonotype was seen ten or more times. The chain employs TRBV20-1 and TRBJ1-2, with 10 bases identical to TRBD1. Germline CDR1 reads DFQATT; CDR2 reads SNEGSKA (reference sequence). This CDR3 contains 15 residues. The junction had 8 bases not matched to a gene; V was cut back by 3 bases and J by 4 bases. The CDR3: CSASKTGGRVYGYTF. The DNA for the CDR3 is TGCAGTGCTAGTAAGACAGGGGGCCGAGTCTATGGCTACACCTTC.

The chain recombines TRBV2 with TRBJ1-1; the D gene is possibly TRBD1 (5 bases). CDR1 is SNHLY and CDR2 is FYNNEI in the germline V gene. CDR3 length: 13 amino acids. Trimming removed 6 bases at V and 8 bases at J, with 16 bases between. CDR3 amino acids: CASSPGPYEEAFF. DNA of the CDR3: TGTGCCAGCAGCCCGGGACCCTACGAAGAAGCTTTCTTT.

This clonotype was picked up many times. The rearrangement links TRBV29-1 to TRBJ2-7; the D gene is possibly TRBD2 (6 bases). CDR3 length: 12 amino acids. Trimming took 4 bases from V and 5 from J, leaving 12 bases between them. CDR1 SQVTM and CDR2 ANQGSEA come from the germline V gene. CDR3 protein: CSVAHGSHEQYF. The CDR3 coding sequence is TGCAGCGTTGCTCACGGGAGCCACGAGCAGTACTTC.

This clonotype showed up many times. The V gene is TRBV27, the J gene TRBJ2-5, with a weak D call TRBD1 (6 bases). V dropped 3 bases and J dropped 2 bases, with 7 bases sitting between them. CDR1 MNHEY and CDR2 SMNVEV come from the germline V gene (reference sequence). CDR3 length equals 13 residues. CDR3 bases: TGTGCCAGCAGTTTTAGGGGGCAAGAGACCCAGTACTTC. Its translation: CASSFRGQETQYF.

This clonotype has more than one count but fewer than ten. This clone may be a read error of a much larger clone one base away. CDR3 DNA: TGTGTCAGCAGCCCGCCGGGTGTGACAGATACGCAGTATTTT. This gives the protein CVSSPPGVTDTQYF. The chain carries TRBV7-2 and TRBJ2-3; no reliable D call. CDR3 length: 14 residues. Germline CDR1 SGHTA, CDR2 FQGNSA. The variable domain in full, completed from reference TRBV7-2 and TRBJ2-3, reads GAGVSQSPSNKVTEKGKDVELRCDPISGHTALYWYRQSLGQGLEFLIYFQGNSAPDKSGLPSDRFSAERTGGSVSTLTIQRTQQEDSAVYLCVSSPPGVTDTQYFGPGTRLTVL.